A selection of T cell receptor beta chains follows, all from one sample in a study of Graves' ophthalmopathy and Graves' hyperthyroidism. TCRdb analysed the multiplex PCR reads with MiXCR anew, one entry per CDR3 protein. The sample shows around 16,000 distinct CDR3 sequences, 46% of them seen only once. Source material: peripheral blood. All receptors derive from a woman in her 40s with stable Graves' hyperthyroidism. The CDR3 runs from the conserved cysteine through the conserved F or W. D genes are given only for firm matches. Part of the rows lack a size; the others show once, few, many or a class for expanded clones.

clone size | J gene | D gene | V gene | CDR3 protein | CDR3 DNA
. | TRBJ1-4 | . | TRBV28 | CASSPANEEKLLF | TGTGCCAGCAGTCCCGCGAATGAGGAAAAACTGCTTTTT
. | TRBJ2-7 | . | TRBV10-1 | CASNLTGARRGF | TGCGCCAGCAATCTCACGGGGGCTCGTAGGGGCTTC
medium-sized | TRBJ1-6 | . | TRBV2 | CASSERDSPLHF | TGTGCCAGCAGTGAGAGGGATTCACCCCTCCACTTT
. | TRBJ1-1 | . | TRBV11-2 | CASSTRTDLNTEAFF | TGTGCCAGCAGCACTAGGACAGATCTGAACACTGAAGCTTTCTTT
. | TRBJ1-2 | . | TRBV19 | CASSRFTSIGYTF | TGCGCCAGTAGTAGGTTTACAAGCATCGGCTACACCTTC
medium-sized | TRBJ2-7 | . | TRBV7-9 | CASSFHGEQYF | TGTGCCAGCAGCTTTCATGGCGAGCAGTACTTC
. | TRBJ1-6 | . | TRBV20-1 | CSARPVREGSPLHF | TGCAGTGCTAGACCTGTGCGGGAAGGGTCACCCCTCCACTTT
few | TRBJ1-5 | . | TRBV2 | CASTRQQYQPQHF | TGTGCCAGCACGCGGCAGCAATATCAGCCCCAGCATTTT
. | TRBJ2-5 | TRBD2 | TRBV2 | CASSGSGGSMKTRYF | TGTGCCAGCAGTGGTTCCGGCGGGAGTATGAAGACCCGGTACTTC
. | TRBJ2-7 | . | TRBV5-1 | CASSFRETSYEQYF | TGCGCCAGCAGCTTTCGGGAGACCTCCTACGAGCAGTACTTC
many | TRBJ1-1 | . | TRBV7-9 | CASSSGQKAFF | TGTGCCAGCAGCAGTGGACAGAAAGCTTTCTTT
few | TRBJ2-6 | . | TRBV6-4 | CASSDSDSSSGANVLTF | TGTGCCAGCAGTGACTCGGACAGTAGCTCTGGGGCCAACGTCCTGACTTTC
once | TRBJ1-5 | . | TRBV24-1 | CATSDLDGSGQPQHF | TGTGCCACCAGTGATTTGGACGGGTCGGGCCAGCCCCAGCATTTT
. | TRBJ1-1 | . | TRBV20-1 | CSARDRLDTEAFF | TGCAGTGCTAGAGATCGCCTGGACACTGAAGCTTTCTTT
. | TRBJ2-1 | . | TRBV24-1 | CASSLRTGVTYNEQFF | TGTGCCAGCAGTTTAAGGACGGGAGTCACCTACAATGAGCAGTTCTTC
many | TRBJ2-1 | . | TRBV4-1 | CASSQEGPVNEQFF | TGCGCCAGCAGCCAAGAAGGCCCAGTGAATGAGCAGTTCTTC
. | TRBJ2-2 | . | TRBV5-1 | CASSLVLGGRYTGELFF | TGCGCCAGCAGCTTGGTATTGGGGGGGCGATACACCGGGGAGCTGTTTTTT
. | TRBJ2-1 | TRBD2 | TRBV4-1 | CASSQQGLAGVNEQFF | TGCGCCAGCAGCCAACAAGGACTAGCGGGCGTCAATGAGCAGTTCTTC
. | TRBJ1-2 | . | TRBV27 | CASSHDGSNYGYTF | TGTGCCAGCAGCCACGATGGTAGCAACTATGGCTACACCTTC
few | TRBJ1-4 | TRBD1 | TRBV28 | CASSTDRGGTNEKLFF | TGTGCCAGCAGTACCGACAGGGGCGGAACTAATGAAAAACTGTTTTTT
many | TRBJ2-6 | . | TRBV7-8 | CASSLDWGATSSGANVLTF | TGTGCCAGCAGCTTAGATTGGGGGGCCACTAGCTCTGGGGCCAACGTCCTGACTTTC
many | TRBJ1-6 | . | TRBV5-6 | CASSHQGSSYNSPLHF | TGTGCCAGCAGCCATCAGGGTTCGTCCTATAATTCACCCCTCCACTTT
few | TRBJ2-1 | TRBD2 | TRBV11-2 | CASSKLAGGINEQFF | TGTGCCAGCAGCAAACTAGCGGGAGGGATCAATGAGCAGTTCTTC
. | TRBJ2-5 | . | TRBV5-4 | CASSLGGGQETQDF | TGTGCCAGCAGCTTGGGGGGGGGCCAAGAGACCCAGGACTTC
. | TRBJ1-5 | TRBD1 | TRBV6-5 | CASRRGQGMSQPQHF | TGTGCCAGCAGGAGGGGACAGGGAATGAGTCAGCCCCAGCATTTT
few | TRBJ1-2 | . | TRBV10-3 | CAIRPSDRLYGYTF | TGTGCCATCCGTCCTTCTGACAGGCTTTATGGCTACACCTTC
few | TRBJ1-4 | . | TRBV5-8 | CASSLRGANEKLFF | TGTGCCAGCAGCTTGAGAGGGGCAAATGAAAAACTGTTTTTT
medium-sized | TRBJ2-5 | TRBD2 | TRBV7-2 | CASTRGGRETQYF | TGTGCCAGCACCCGGGGGGGTCGGGAGACCCAGTACTTC
many | TRBJ2-5 | TRBD2 | TRBV20-1 | CSARSVGTRIKMAETQYF | TGCAGTGCTAGGTCAGTCGGGACTAGAATTAAGATGGCAGAGACCCAGTACTTC
. | TRBJ1-3 | TRBD1 | TRBV4-1 | CASSQEKGTGGPSGNTIYF | TGCGCCAGCAGCCAAGAAAAGGGGACAGGGGGACCCTCTGGAAACACCATATATTTT
many | TRBJ2-4 | . | TRBV5-1 | CASSLADSKNIQYF | TGCGCCAGCAGCTTAGCGGACTCCAAAAACATTCAGTACTTC
many | TRBJ2-7 | TRBD2 | TRBV20-1 | CSAIPAGGSFDEQYF | TGCAGTGCTATCCCAGCGGGGGGGAGTTTCGACGAGCAGTACTTC
. | TRBJ1-2 | . | TRBV10-3 | CAISERDGYTF | TGTGCCATCAGTGAGCGGGATGGCTACACCTTC
many | TRBJ2-5 | TRBD2 | TRBV10-3 | CAISESVVVVAGEKETQYF | TGTGCCATCAGTGAGTCAGTGGTTGTCGTAGCGGGAGAAAAAGAGACCCAGTACTTC
. | TRBJ1-3 | . | TRBV10-3 | CAIVGNTIYF | TGTGCCATCGTGGGGAACACCATATATTTT